What follows describes a single T cell receptor beta chain. Researchers sorted participants into cohorts using their self-reported clinical history. The source of the sample is a study of blood T cell repertoires in COVID-19. At the level of the study: T cells, B-cell-depleted T cells, or PBMCs supplied cDNA or gDNA.

The length of the CDR3 is 16 residues. Germline V gene sequence: CDR1 MGHRA, CDR2 YSYEKL. Trimming removed 0 bases at V and 3 bases at J, with 12 bases between. This table comes from immunoSEQ multiplex PCR, and its TCRdb copy is limited to in-frame clones, with some not included. The sample shows 150,000 to 200,000 clones, about four fifths of them seen only once. The chain employs TRBV4-1 and TRBJ1-3; no firm D call. This TCR was sampled from a young woman who had been exposed to COVID-19. The sequenced sample was PBMCs or T cells enriched from blood (not recorded which). In DNA, the CDR3 is TGCGCCAGCAGCCAAGAAGAGGATCTGAGTGGAAACACCATATATTTT. The encoded protein is CASSQEEDLSGNTIYF.